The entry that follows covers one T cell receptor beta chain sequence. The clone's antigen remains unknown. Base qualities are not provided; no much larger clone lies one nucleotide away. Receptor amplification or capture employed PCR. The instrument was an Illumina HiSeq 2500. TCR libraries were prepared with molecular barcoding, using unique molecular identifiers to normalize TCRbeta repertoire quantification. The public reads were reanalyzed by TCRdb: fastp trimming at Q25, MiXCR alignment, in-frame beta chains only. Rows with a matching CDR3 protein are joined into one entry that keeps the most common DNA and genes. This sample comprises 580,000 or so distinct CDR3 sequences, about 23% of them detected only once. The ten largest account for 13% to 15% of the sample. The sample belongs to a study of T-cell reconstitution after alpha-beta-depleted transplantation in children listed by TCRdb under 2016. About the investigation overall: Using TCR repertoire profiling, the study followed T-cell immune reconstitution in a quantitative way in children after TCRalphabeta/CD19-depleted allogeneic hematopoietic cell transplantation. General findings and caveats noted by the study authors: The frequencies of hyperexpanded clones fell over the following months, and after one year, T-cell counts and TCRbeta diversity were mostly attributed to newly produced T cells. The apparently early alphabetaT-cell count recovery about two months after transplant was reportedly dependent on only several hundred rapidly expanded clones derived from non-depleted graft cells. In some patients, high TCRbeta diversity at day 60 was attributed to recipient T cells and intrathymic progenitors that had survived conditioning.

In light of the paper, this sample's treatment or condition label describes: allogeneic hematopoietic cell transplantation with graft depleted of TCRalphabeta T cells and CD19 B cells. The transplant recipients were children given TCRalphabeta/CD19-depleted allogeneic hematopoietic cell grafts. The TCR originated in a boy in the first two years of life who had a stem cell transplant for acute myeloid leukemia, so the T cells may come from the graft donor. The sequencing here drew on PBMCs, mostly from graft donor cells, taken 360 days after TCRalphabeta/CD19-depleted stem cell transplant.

The CDR3 region: CSASWMGTTEAFF. Here is the DNA: TGCAGTGCTAGTTGGATGGGCACCACTGAAGCTTTCTTT. This sequence uses TRBV20-1 and TRBJ1-1; no D gene call is confident. Relative to germline, V is 3 bases shorter and J is 4 bases shorter, with 12 bases between their ends. The CDR1 and CDR2 encoded by the germline V gene (reference sequence) are DFQATT and SNEGSKA. The CDR3, from cysteine to phenylalanine, totals 13 residues. The retained sequence is limited to the CDR3, 39 bases, with the frame set at the first base.